The 22 T cell receptor beta chains below were found in one sample sequenced in a study of blood T cell repertoires in COVID-19. Repertoires were generated with immunoSEQ multiplex PCR, while TCRdb's copy carries only in-frame clones and drops some. The sample lists around 64,000 clones, 87% seen once, with 5% to 6.5% in the top ten. The material sequenced was peripheral blood. These receptor sequences come from a man aged 80 or over in a cohort sampled during active COVID-19.

The genes are TRBV7-2 and TRBJ2-5; tentative D call: TRBD1 (6 bases). Germline lookup yields CDR1 SGHTA and CDR2 FQGNSA. The CDR3 covers 16 residues. V lost 8 bases, J lost 1 base, and 20 bases lay in between. CDR3 loop: CASSSSPWDIQETQYF. DNA of the CDR3: TGTGCCAGCTCTAGCTCGCCCTGGGACATCCAAGAGACCCAGTACTTC.

The V and J genes are TRBV30 and TRBJ2-7; the D gene is possibly TRBD2 (6 bases). Germline values: CDR1 GTSNPN, CDR2 SVGIG (reference sequence). V was pared by 5 bases and J by 0 bases, with 17 bases between. The CDR3 consists of 15 residues. In DNA, the CDR3 is TGTGCCTGGGAAACCGGGACCGGGGGCTCCTACGAGCAGTACTTC. It codes for CAWETGTGGSYEQYF.

This clone has only one observation. This sequence joins TRBV5-5 and TRBJ1-3, with unresolved D. Deletions cut 0 bases from V and 4 bases from J, with 8 bases between. The CDR3 covers 14 residues. Germline assignment: CDR1 SGHKS and CDR2 YYEKEE (reference sequence). The CDR3 DNA reads TGTGCCAGCAGCTTGGGGGAGTCGGGAAACACCATATATTTT. Its translation: CASSLGESGNTIYF.

The rearrangement links TRBV29-1 to TRBJ2-3; 10 bases map to TRBD2. This CDR3 spans 13 amino acids. CDR1 is SQVTM, CDR2 ANQGSEA, per germline. After removal of 8 bases from V and 3 bases from J, the junction contained 5 bases not matched to a gene. The CDR3 DNA follows: TGCAGCATTCAGCGGGGGGGAACAGATACGCAGTATTTT. Its protein product is CSIQRGGTDTQYF.

This clone was counted between two and nine times. The genes are TRBV7-9 and TRBJ1-5; unclear D gene. This CDR3 has 15 amino acids. The V end was cut by 1 base, the J end by 0 bases, with 7 bases between. Germline V gene lookup returns CDR1 SEHNR and CDR2 FQNEAQ (reference sequence). The CDR3 protein is CASSLGDTSNQPQHF. The CDR3 DNA is TGTGCCAGCAGCTTAGGTGACACTAGCAATCAGCCCCAGCATTTT.

The J gene is TRBJ1-5, the V gene TRBV6-2 or TRBV6-3, with D unresolved. The germline gives CDR1 MNHEY, CDR2 SVGEGT. This CDR3 has 14 amino acids. The V gene lost 6 bases and the J gene lost 2 bases, with 11 bases spanning the gap. CDR3 in DNA: TGTGCCAGCAGCCAGCGATCTGGCAATCAGCCCCAGCATTTT. Translating gives CASSQRSGNQPQHF.

V is TRBV19 and J is TRBJ1-2; D might be TRBD1 (5 bases). This CDR3 has 15 amino acids. V was shortened by 3 bases and J by 0 bases, with 11 bases between the two germline ends. CDR1 and CDR2 (germline): LNHDA, SQIVND (reference sequence). The CDR3 sequence is CASSMNRLTNYGYTF. DNA for the CDR3: TGTGCCAGTAGTATGAACAGGCTAACTAACTATGGCTACACCTTC.

The chain carries TRBV6-2 or TRBV6-3 and TRBJ1-1; the match to TRBD1 covers 7 bases. The CDR3 covers 15 residues. Trimming took 6 bases from V and 3 from J; bases not matched to a gene: 10. The germline V gene encodes CDR1 MNHEY and CDR2 SVGEGT. CDR3 sequence: CASRPRQGGDTEAFF. For the CDR3, the DNA is TGTGCCAGCAGGCCTCGACAGGGTGGGGACACTGAAGCTTTCTTT.

The gene calls are TRBV5-1 and TRBJ2-3; 9 nucleotides align to TRBD1. The CDR3 is made up of 14 amino acids. Trimming removed 8 bases from V and 2 bases from J; junction bases left unmatched: 6. Germline values: CDR1 SGHRS, CDR2 YFSETQ. The CDR3 here is CASRRTGDTDTQYF. CDR3 bases: TGCGCCAGTCGCCGGACAGGGGACACAGATACGCAGTATTTT.

This clone was found once. CDR3 protein: CASKRLAGLDTQYF. The DNA for the CDR3 is TGTGCCAGCAAAAGACTAGCGGGGTTAGATACGCAGTATTTT. This chain links TRBV7-2 with TRBJ2-3; 11 bases agree with TRBD2. CDR1 and CDR2 (germline): SGHTA, FQGNSA. V shed 7 bases and J 5 bases; nucleotides not matched to a gene: 5. The CDR3 is 14 amino acids.

V usage is TRBV28 and J usage is TRBJ1-5; possibly TRBD1 for D (5 bases). Germline V CDR1 and CDR2: MDHEN, SYDVKM. Trimming took 4 bases from V and 0 from J, leaving 13 bases between them. The CDR3 totals 16 residues. CDR3 residues: CASSSGGLISNQPQHF. In DNA form, the CDR3 reads TGTGCCAGCAGTTCGGGGGGGTTGATTAGCAATCAGCCCCAGCATTTT.

The J gene is TRBJ1-1, the V gene TRBV10-1; D is perhaps TRBD1 (6 bases). V dropped 6 bases and J dropped 1 base, with 12 bases sitting between them. The germline gives CDR1 WNHNN, CDR2 SYGVQD (reference sequence). The CDR3 has 14 residues. The CDR3 reads CASRPSGANTEAFF. The CDR3 bases are TGCGCCAGCAGGCCCTCAGGGGCGAACACTGAAGCTTTCTTT.

Only a few counts were recorded for this clone. Within the sample, other DNA sequences also encode this same CDR3. The J gene is TRBJ2-3, the V gene TRBV12-3 or TRBV12-4; no definite D call. This CDR3 spans 11 amino acids. V lost 7 bases, J lost 0 bases, and 2 bases lay in between. The chain's CDR3 is CASTSTDTQYF. The CDR3 coding sequence is TGTGCCAGCACTAGCACAGATACGCAGTATTTT.

The J gene is TRBJ1-1, the V gene TRBV3-1 (or the pseudogene TRBV3-2); tentative D call: TRBD1 (5 bases). In germline, CDR1 is LGHDT, CDR2 YNNKEL (reference sequence). CDR3 length: 15 residues. V was pared by 3 bases and J by 4 bases, with 15 bases between. The CDR3 protein is CASSHAGLWTTEAFF. CDR3 DNA: TGTGCCAGCAGCCATGCGGGACTCTGGACCACTGAAGCTTTCTTT.

The chain has TRBV5-6 and TRBJ2-5; 8 nucleotides agree with TRBD2. Trimming at V came to 7 bases and at J to 0 bases, leaving 5 bases not matched to a gene. Germline CDR1 SGHDT, CDR2 YYEEEE. This CDR3 is built from 14 residues. In nucleotides, the CDR3 is TGTGCCAGCTCGATAGCGGGGAACCAAGAGACCCAGTACTTC. It encodes CASSIAGNQETQYF.

J is TRBJ1-5 and V is TRBV11-2; unclear D gene. The ends were cut back, 1 base at V and 2 bases at J, with 9 bases in the middle. This CDR3 contains 15 residues. Germline V lookup: CDR1 SGHAT, CDR2 FQNNGV. CDR3 sequence reads: CASSLGWSGNQPQHF. DNA of the CDR3: TGTGCCAGCAGCTTAGGTTGGTCAGGCAATCAGCCCCAGCATTTT.

V and J are TRBV30 and TRBJ1-6; 7 bases align to TRBD1. The junction had 4 bases not matched to a gene; V was cut back by 6 bases and J by 5 bases. This CDR3 is 13 amino acids long. The germline V gene has CDR1 GTSNPN and CDR2 SVGIG (reference sequence). The CDR3 nucleotides are TGTGCCTGTTCGGGACAGAATAATTCACCCCTCCACTTT. It encodes CACSGQNNSPLHF.

The chain uses TRBV20-1 and TRBJ2-3, with 10 bases lining up with TRBD2. Germline CDR1 is DFQATT and CDR2 is SNEGSKA (reference sequence). The CDR3 is 16 residues long. After removal of 3 bases from V and 3 bases from J, the junction contained 9 bases not matched to a gene. In nucleotides, the CDR3 is TGCAGTGCTAGTAGGGCTAGCGGGAGAGGGACAGATACGCAGTATTTT. This encodes CSASRASGRGTDTQYF.

The V call is TRBV5-1, the J call TRBJ2-5, with TRBD1 identical over 9 bases. Trimming at V came to 4 bases and at J to 5 bases, leaving 3 bases not matched to a gene. Germline V gene data show CDR1 as SGHRS and CDR2 as YFSETQ. The CDR3 covers 13 residues. CDR3 sequence (DNA): TGCGCCAGCAGCCAGGGACAGGGCGAGACCCAGTACTTC. This codes for CASSQGQGETQYF.

This clone has just a few counts. The rearrangement uses TRBV15 and TRBJ2-3; D is uncertain. The germline gives CDR1 LNHNV, CDR2 YYDKDF (reference sequence). CDR3 size: 13 residues. Trimming removed 0 bases at V and 6 bases at J, with 7 bases between. The CDR3 sequence is CATSRDPQDTQYF. CDR3 in DNA: TGTGCCACCAGCAGAGATCCACAGGATACGCAGTATTTT.

This chain joins TRBV5-4 and TRBJ1-1; 7 bases align to TRBD1. V shed 4 bases, J shed 8 bases, and the junction held 8 bases outside the gene matches. This CDR3 spans 13 amino acids. Germline V gives CDR1 SGHNT, CDR2 YYREEE (reference sequence). CDR3 region: CASSRTGDLEAFF. CDR3 DNA: TGTGCCAGCAGCCGAACAGGGGACCTGGAAGCTTTCTTT.

This CDR3 is CASSQGTGGGYGYTF. The CDR3 coding sequence is TGTGCCAGCAGCCAAGGGACAGGGGGCGGCTATGGCTACACCTTC. The genes are TRBV4-2 and TRBJ1-2, with 11 bases fitting TRBD1. This CDR3 spans 15 amino acids. V dropped 1 base and J dropped 4; count of bases not matched to a gene: 2. Germline CDR1 and CDR2: LGHNA and YNFKEQ.